This TCR beta chain originates from a study of cytotoxic CD8 clonotypes in ibrutinib-treated CLL. Sequencing was designed to attain a depth spanning 1 in 200,000 to 1 in 1 million T cells. The protocol was immunoSEQ multiplex PCR, while the TCRdb copy is restricted to in-frame clones and leaves out a portion. Of 110,000 to 150,000 clones listed, approximately 90% were seen once; the top ten hold 10% to 12%. Germline V gene data show CDR1 as MDHEN and CDR2 as SYDVKM. CDR3 length equals 15 residues. With 4 bases removed from V and 0 bases from J, the gap between germline ends came to 13 bases. The authors obtained roughly 2 micrograms of genomic DNA from cryopreserved PBMCs for TCR beta libraries.

This sequence was found in a human donor with chronic lymphocytic leukemia. The input for sequencing was PBMCs, taken after 12 months of ibrutinib treatment. V is TRBV28 and J is TRBJ2-7; a possible D gene is TRBD2 (5 bases). The CDR3 protein is CASSSHKRSSYEQYF. The CDR3 region has the DNA TGTGCCAGCAGTTCCCACAAGCGGAGCTCCTACGAGCAGTACTTC.